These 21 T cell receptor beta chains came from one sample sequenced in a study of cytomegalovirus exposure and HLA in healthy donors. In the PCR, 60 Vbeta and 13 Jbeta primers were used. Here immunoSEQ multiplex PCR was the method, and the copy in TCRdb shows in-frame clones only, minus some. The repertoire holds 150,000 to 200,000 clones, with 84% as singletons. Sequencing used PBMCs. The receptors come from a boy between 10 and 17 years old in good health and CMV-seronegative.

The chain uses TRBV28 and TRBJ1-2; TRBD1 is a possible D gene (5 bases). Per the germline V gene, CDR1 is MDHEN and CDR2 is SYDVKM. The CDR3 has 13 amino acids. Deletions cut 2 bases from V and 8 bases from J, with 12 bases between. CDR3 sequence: CASSLSPGSGYTF. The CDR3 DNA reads TGTGCCAGCAGTTTAAGCCCAGGGTCGGGCTACACCTTC.

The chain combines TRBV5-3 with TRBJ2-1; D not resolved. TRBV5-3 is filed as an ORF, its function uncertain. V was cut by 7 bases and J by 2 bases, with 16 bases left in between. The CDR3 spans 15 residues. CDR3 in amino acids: CARPLAVPAYNEQFF. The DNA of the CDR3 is TGTGCCAGACCCCTGGCGGTACCGGCCTACAATGAGCAGTTCTTC.

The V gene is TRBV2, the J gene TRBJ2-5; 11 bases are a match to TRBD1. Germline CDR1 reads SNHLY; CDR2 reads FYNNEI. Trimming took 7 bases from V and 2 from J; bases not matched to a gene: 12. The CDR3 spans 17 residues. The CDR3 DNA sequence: TGTGCCAGCACCACCGCGGGGACAGGGGGGGGGCAAGAGACCCAGTACTTC. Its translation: CASTTAGTGGGQETQYF. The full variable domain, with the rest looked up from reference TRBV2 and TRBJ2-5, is EPEVTQTPSHQVTQMGQEVILRCVPISNHLYFYWYRQILGQKVEFLVSFYNNEISEKSEIFDDQFSVERPDGSNFTLKIRSTKLEDSAMYFCASTTAGTGGGQETQYFGPGTRLLVL.

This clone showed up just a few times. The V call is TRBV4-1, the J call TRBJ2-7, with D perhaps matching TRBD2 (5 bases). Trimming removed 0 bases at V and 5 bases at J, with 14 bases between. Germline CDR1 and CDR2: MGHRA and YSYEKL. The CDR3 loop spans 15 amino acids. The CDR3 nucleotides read TGCGCCAGCAGCCAAGAGAGGGTTGAGGGCCACGAGCAGTACTTC. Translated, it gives CASSQERVEGHEQYF.

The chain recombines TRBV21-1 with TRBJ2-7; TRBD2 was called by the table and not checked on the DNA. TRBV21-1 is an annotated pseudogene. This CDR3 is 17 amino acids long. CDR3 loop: CASSKVGTSGASYEQYF. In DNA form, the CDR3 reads TGTGCCAGCAGCAAAGTGGGAACTAGCGGTGCCTCCTACGAGCAGTACTTC.

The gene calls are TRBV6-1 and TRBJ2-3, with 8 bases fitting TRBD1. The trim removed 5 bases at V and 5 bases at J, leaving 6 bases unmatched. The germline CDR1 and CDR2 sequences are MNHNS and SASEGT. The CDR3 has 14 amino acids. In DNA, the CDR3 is TGTGCCAGCAGTCTGGACAGGGTGATAGATACGCAGTATTTT. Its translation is CASSLDRVIDTQYF.

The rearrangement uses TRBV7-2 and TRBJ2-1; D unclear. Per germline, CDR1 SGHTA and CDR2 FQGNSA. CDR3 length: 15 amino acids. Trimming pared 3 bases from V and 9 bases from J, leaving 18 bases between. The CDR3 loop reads CASSFLPGPFSEQFF. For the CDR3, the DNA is TGTGCCAGCAGCTTCCTCCCGGGTCCCTTCAGTGAGCAGTTCTTC.

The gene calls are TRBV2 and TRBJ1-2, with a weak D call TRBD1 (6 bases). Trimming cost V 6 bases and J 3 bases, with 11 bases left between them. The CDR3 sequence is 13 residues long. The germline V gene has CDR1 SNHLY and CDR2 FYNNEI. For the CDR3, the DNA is TGTGCCAGCAGGATGACAGGATACTATGGCTACACCTTC. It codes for CASRMTGYYGYTF.

CDR3: CASSWTGTASYEQYF. The CDR3 DNA follows: TGCGCCAGCAGCTGGACCGGGACAGCATCCTACGAGCAGTACTTC. This chain uses TRBV5-1 with TRBJ2-7; TRBD1 matches at 7 bases. The J segment lost 1 base and the V segment lost 3 bases, leaving 7 bases of the junction unmatched. From germline, CDR1 is SGHRS and CDR2 YFSETQ. This CDR3 is built from 15 residues.

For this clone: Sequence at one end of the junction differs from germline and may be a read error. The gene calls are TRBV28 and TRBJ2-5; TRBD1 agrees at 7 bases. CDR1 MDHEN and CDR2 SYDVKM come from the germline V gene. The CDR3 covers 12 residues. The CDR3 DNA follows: TGTGCCAGCAGTTTGCTGAGGGGGCAACCCCACTTC. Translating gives CASSLLRGQPHF.

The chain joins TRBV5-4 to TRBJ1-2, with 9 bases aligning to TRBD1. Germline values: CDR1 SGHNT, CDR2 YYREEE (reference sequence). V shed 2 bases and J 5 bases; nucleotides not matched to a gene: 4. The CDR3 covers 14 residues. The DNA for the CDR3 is TGTGCCAGCAGCTTCGGGACAGGGAGTTATGGCTACACCTTC. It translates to CASSFGTGSYGYTF.

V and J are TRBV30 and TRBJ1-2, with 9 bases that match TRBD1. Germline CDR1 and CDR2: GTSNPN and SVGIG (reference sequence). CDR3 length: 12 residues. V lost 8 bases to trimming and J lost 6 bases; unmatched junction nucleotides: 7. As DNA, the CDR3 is TGTGCCCGGGACAGGACAGGGGATGGCTACACCTTC. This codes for CARDRTGDGYTF.

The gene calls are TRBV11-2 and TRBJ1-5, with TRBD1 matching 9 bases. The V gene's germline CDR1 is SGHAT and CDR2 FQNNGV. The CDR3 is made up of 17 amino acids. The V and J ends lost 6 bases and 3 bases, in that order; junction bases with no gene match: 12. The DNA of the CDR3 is TGTGCCAGCAGTTCGCTCCGGGACAGGGTCAACAATCAGCCCCAGCATTTT. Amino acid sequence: CASSSLRDRVNNQPQHF.

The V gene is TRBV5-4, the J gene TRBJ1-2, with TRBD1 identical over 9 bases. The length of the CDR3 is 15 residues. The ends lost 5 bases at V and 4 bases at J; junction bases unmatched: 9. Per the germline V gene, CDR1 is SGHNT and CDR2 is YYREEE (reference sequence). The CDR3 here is CASRRTGDLSYGYTF. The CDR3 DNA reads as TGTGCCAGCAGGCGGACAGGGGACTTAAGCTATGGCTACACCTTC.

The CDR3 nucleotides are TGTGCCAGCAGCTTACATAGTCTACCGAAGGGGGCCAACGTCCTGACTTTC. It encodes CASSLHSLPKGANVLTF. The rearrangement uses TRBV7-3 and TRBJ2-6; no definite D call. Germline CDR1 SGHTA, CDR2 FQGTGA. The CDR3 is made up of 17 amino acids. The V end lost 2 bases, the J end lost 4 bases, and 15 bases lay between the germline ends.

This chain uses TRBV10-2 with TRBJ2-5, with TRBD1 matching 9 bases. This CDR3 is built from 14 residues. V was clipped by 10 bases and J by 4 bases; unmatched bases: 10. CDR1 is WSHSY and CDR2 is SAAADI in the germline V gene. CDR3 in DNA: TGCGCCACGGGGCGGACAGGGGTATCAGAGACCCAGTACTTC. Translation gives CATGRTGVSETQYF.

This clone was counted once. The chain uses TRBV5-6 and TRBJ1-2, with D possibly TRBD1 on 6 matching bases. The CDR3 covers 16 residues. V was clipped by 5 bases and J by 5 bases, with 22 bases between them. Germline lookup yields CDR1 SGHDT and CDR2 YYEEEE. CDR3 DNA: TGTGCCAGCAGTTCAATTCGGTACCCAAGGGGGTATGGCTACACCTTC. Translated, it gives CASSSIRYPRGYGYTF.

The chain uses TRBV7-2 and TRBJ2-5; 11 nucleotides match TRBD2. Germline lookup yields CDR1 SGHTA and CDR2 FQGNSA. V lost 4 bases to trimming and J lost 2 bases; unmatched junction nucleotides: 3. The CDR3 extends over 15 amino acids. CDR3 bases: TGTGCCAGCAGCTGGGGACTAGCGGAACAAGAGACCCAGTACTTC. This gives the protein CASSWGLAEQETQYF.

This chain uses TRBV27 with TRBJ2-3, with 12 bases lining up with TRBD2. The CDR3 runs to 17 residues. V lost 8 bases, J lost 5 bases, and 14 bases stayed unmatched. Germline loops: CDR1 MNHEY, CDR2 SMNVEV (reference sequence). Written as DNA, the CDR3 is TGTGCCAGCGCCCCCGAGAGACTAGCGGGGGAGGTAGATACGCAGTATTTT. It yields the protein CASAPERLAGEVDTQYF.

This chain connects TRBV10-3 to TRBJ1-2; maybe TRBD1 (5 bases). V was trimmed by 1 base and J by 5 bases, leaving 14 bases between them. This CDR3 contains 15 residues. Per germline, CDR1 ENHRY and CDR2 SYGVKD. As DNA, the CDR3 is TGTGCCATCAGTGAGTTGGGGACTGCGTTTTATGGCTACACCTTC. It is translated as CAISELGTAFYGYTF.

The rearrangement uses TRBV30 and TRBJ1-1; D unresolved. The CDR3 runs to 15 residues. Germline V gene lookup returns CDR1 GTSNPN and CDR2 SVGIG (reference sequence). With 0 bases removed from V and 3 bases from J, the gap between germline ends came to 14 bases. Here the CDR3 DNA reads TGTGCCTGGAGTGTGGGCAGGTTCTTTGACACTGAAGCTTTCTTT. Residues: CAWSVGRFFDTEAFF.